The subject of this entry is one T cell receptor beta chain. No antigen is known for it. The CDR3 sequence is 13 residues long. From germline, CDR1 is SGHTA and CDR2 FQGNSA. V dropped 4 bases and J dropped 8 bases, with 12 bases sitting between them. A single record per CDR3 protein comes from TCRdb applying MiXCR to the RT-PCR reads. In the table there are 500,000 to 550,000 distinct CDR3 sequences, approximately 6.9% of which are singletons. The data were obtained in a study of response to subunit inactivated influenza vaccine. Whole-study findings and limits: The authors suggested that few new T cells are recruited per seasonal influenza vaccination.

The sequencing here drew on PBMCs from blood, taken less than 30 months after vaccination. This receptor was taken from a man between 50 and 70 years old who received an inactivated influenza vaccine. The chain is built from TRBV7-2 and TRBJ2-4; D could derive from TRBD1 or TRBD2 (6 bases each). CDR3 amino acids: CASSWYREDIQYF. The CDR3 region has the DNA TGTGCCAGCAGCTGGTACAGGGAGGACATTCAGTACTTC.